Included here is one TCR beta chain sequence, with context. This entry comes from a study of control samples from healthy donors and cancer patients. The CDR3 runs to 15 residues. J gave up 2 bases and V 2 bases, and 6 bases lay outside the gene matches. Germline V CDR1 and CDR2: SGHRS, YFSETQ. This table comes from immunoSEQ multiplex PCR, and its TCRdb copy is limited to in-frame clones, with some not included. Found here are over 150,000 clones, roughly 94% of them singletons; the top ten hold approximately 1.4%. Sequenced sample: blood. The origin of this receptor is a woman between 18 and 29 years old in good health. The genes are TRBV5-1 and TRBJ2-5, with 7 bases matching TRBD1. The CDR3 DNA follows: TGCGCCAGCAGCTTAGGAACAGGGGTTCAAGAGACCCAGTACTTC. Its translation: CASSLGTGVQETQYF. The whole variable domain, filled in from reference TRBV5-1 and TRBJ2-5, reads KAGVTQTPRYLIKTRGQQVTLSCSPISGHRSVSWYQQTPGQGLQFLFEYFSETQRNKGNFPGRFSGRQFSNSRSEMNVSTLELGDSALYLCASSLGTGVQETQYFGPGTRLLVL.